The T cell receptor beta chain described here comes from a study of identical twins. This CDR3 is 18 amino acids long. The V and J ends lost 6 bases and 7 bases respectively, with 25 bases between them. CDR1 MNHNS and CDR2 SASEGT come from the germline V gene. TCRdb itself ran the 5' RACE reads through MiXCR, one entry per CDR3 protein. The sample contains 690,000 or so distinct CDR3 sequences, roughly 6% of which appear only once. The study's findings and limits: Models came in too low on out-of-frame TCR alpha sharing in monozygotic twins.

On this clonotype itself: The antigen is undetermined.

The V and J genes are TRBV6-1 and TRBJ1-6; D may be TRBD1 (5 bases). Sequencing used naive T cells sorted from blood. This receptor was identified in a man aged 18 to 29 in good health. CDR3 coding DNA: TGTGCCAGCAGGCCCAGGGTATCCGTGATGAGGAGCAATTCACCCCTCCACTTT. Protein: CASRPRVSVMRSNSPLHF.